This T cell receptor beta chain was sequenced during a study of OX40 agonist ivuxolimab in advanced cancers. Study details: The dose-escalation group included hepatocellular carcinoma, melanoma, renal cell carcinoma and head and neck cancer. The study, taken as a whole, reports: Expanded clones were, on average, more numerous in CD8+ T cells than in CD4+.

Sequencing was performed with immunoSEQ multiplex PCR; in TCRdb, only in-frame clones are kept and a portion is missing. The profile covers tens of thousands of clones, with roughly 80% appearing a single time and 4.6% taken by the ten largest. A remark on this clone: Antigen specificity is unknown.

Germline V lookup: CDR1 LNHDA, CDR2 SQIVND (reference sequence). The CDR3 runs to 13 residues. The V gene end was trimmed by 3 bases and the J gene end by 10 bases; junction bases not matched to a gene: 6. The chain couples TRBV19 to TRBJ1-2; 9 bases map to TRBD1. The TCR comes from an adult with an advanced solid tumor such as melanoma, head and neck, liver or kidney cancer. Specimen: CD4+ or CD8+ T cells sorted from blood, collected in a trial of the OX40 agonist ivuxolimab. The CDR3 loop reads CASSIWDRDPYTF. Written as DNA, the CDR3 is TGTGCCAGTAGTATCTGGGACAGGGATCCCTACACCTTC.